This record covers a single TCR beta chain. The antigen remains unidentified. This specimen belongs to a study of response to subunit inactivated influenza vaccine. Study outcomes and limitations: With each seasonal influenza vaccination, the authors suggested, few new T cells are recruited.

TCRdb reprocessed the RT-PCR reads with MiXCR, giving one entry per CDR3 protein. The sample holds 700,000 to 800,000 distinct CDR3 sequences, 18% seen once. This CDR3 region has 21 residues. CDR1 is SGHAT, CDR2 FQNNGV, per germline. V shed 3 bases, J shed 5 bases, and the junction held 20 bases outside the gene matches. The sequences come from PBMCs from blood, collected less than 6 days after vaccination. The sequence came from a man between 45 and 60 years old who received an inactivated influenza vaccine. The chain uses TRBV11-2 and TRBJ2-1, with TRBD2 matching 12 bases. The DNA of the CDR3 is TGTGCCAGCAGCTTCAGGGGGATAAGACTAGCGGGAGTAGGGGCAAACAATGAGCAGTTCTTC. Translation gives CASSFRGIRLAGVGANNEQFF. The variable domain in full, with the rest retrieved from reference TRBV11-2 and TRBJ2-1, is EAGVAQSPRYKIIEKRQSVAFWCNPISGHATLYWYQQILGQGPKLLIQFQNNGVVDDSQLPKDRFSAERLKGVDSTLKIQPAKLEDSAVYLCASSFRGIRLAGVGANNEQFFGPGTRLTVL.